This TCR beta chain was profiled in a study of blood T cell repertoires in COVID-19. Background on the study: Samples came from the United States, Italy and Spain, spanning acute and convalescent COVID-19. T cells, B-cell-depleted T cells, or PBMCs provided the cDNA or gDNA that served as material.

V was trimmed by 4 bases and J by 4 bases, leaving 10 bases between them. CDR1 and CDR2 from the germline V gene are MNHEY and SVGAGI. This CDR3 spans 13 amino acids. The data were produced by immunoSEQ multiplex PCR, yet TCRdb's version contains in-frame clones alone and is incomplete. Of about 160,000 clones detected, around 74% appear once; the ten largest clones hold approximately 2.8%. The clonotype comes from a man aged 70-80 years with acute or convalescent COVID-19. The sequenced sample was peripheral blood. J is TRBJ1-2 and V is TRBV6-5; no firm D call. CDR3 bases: TGTGCCAGCAGTTCACTCGGGTTCTATGGCTACACCTTC. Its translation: CASSSLGFYGYTF.